These 24 T cell receptor beta chains came from one sample sequenced in a study of T cells in Graves' hyperthyroidism and ophthalmopathy. RNA transcripts were the template for amplifying TCR beta CDR3 regions. With the HTBI primer set, the TCR CDR3 went through a first round of RT-PCR. Each CDR3 protein gets one entry after TCRdb re-called the multiplex PCR reads with MiXCR. There are hundreds of thousands of distinct CDR3 sequences in the sample; approximately 14% occur only once, and around 7% lies in the top ten. The source material was blood. These receptors were taken from a woman aged 18-29 years with Graves' hyperthyroidism.

The V gene is TRBV20-1, the J gene TRBJ2-1; 9 bases fit TRBD2. The V gene end was trimmed by 3 bases and the J gene end by 7 bases; junction bases not matched to a gene: 4. The CDR3 contains 13 residues. Germline lookup yields CDR1 DFQATT and CDR2 SNEGSKA (reference sequence). CDR3 amino acids: CSARREGRNEQFF. Here the CDR3 DNA reads TGCAGTGCTAGGCGGGAGGGACGGAATGAGCAGTTCTTC.

This clonotype was counted many times. Its ends do not fully match the called genes, so a read error is possible. The chain recombines TRBV2 with TRBJ1-3; a possible D gene is TRBD1 (5 bases). The CDR3 runs 13 residues. Germline CDR1 and CDR2: SNHLY and FYNNEI. The CDR3 sequence: CGGARSSGNTIYF. DNA of the CDR3: TGCGGAGGGGCAAGAAGTTCTGGAAACACCATATATTTT.

This clonotype was seen at least ten times. This chain uses TRBV2 with TRBJ2-7; TRBD1 might be the D (6 bases). Germline loops: CDR1 SNHLY, CDR2 FYNNEI. The CDR3 sequence is 12 residues long. Trimming cost V 5 bases and J 4 bases, with 9 bases left between them. CDR3 residues: CASSWDIYEQYF. The CDR3 DNA sequence: TGTGCCAGCAGTTGGGACATTTACGAGCAGTACTTC.

This chain uses TRBV10-3 with TRBJ1-1; no firm D call. Per the germline V gene, CDR1 is ENHRY and CDR2 is SYGVKD. V was pared by 0 bases and J by 3 bases, with 11 bases between. The CDR3 runs 15 residues. The CDR3, as DNA: TGTGCCATCAGTGAGTCTGGGCAGATCTACACTGAAGCTTTCTTT. This sequence encodes CAISESGQIYTEAFF.

With respect to this clonotype: The junction does not match germline at one end; this may be a read error. The CDR3 reads CTSSTKRTPGNQPQHF. The DNA of the CDR3 is TGTACCAGTAGTACAAAGCGGACCCCCGGCAATCAGCCCCAGCATTTT. This chain uses TRBV19 with TRBJ1-5; D not certain. This CDR3 is built from 16 residues. The V gene's germline CDR1 is LNHDA and CDR2 SQIVND (reference sequence).

This clonotype came up many times. This chain uses TRBV27 with TRBJ1-2, with 7 positions matching TRBD1. The V gene's germline CDR1 is MNHEY and CDR2 SMNVEV (reference sequence). The CDR3 totals 14 residues. V shed 5 bases and J 7 bases; nucleotides not matched to a gene: 10. The DNA for the CDR3 is TGTGCCAGCAGTAAGACAGGGCGGGTATCTGGCTACACCTTC. Its translation is CASSKTGRVSGYTF.

This clonotype showed up many times. The CDR3 region is CASSQERSGQETQYF. The DNA for the CDR3 is TGTGCCAGCAGCCAAGAGCGTAGCGGACAAGAGACCCAGTACTTC. V is TRBV4-2 and J is TRBJ2-5, with D possibly being TRBD2 (6 bases). The CDR3 spans 15 residues. CDR1 and CDR2 from the germline V gene are LGHNA and YNFKEQ. V was clipped by 0 bases and J by 2 bases, with 10 bases between them.

This clonotype was seen many times. The genes are TRBV5-1 and TRBJ2-3; 13 positions agree with TRBD2. CDR1 and CDR2 from the germline V gene are SGHRS and YFSETQ. The CDR3 is made up of 18 amino acids. V was clipped by 0 bases and J by 8 bases; unmatched bases: 12. CDR3 in DNA: TGCGCCAGCAGCTTGGCCACCGCTCAAAGACTAGCGGGGGGTACGCAGTATTTT. It yields the protein CASSLATAQRLAGGTQYF.

This clonotype was counted many times. J is TRBJ1-2 and V is TRBV11-2; tentatively, D is TRBD1 (6 bases). This CDR3 is built from 15 residues. Germline CDR1 is SGHAT and CDR2 is FQNNGV. V lost 3 bases, J lost 0 bases, and 11 bases lay in between. The CDR3 DNA is TGTGCCAGCAGCTTTATAGGGGGGACTAACTATGGCTACACCTTC. Amino acids: CASSFIGGTNYGYTF.

This clonotype was found many times. The chain employs TRBV20-1 and TRBJ2-5; D may be TRBD1 (5 bases). Germline assignment: CDR1 DFQATT and CDR2 SNEGSKA (reference sequence). The CDR3 is made up of 13 amino acids. The V gene lost 5 bases and the J gene lost 1 base, with 11 bases spanning the gap. CDR3 nucleotide sequence: TGCAGTGCTGGGGCCGCTCTCCAAGAGACCCAGTACTTC. This codes for CSAGAALQETQYF.

This clonotype was recorded many times. The CDR3 DNA sequence: TGTGCCAGCAGTTTACAGGGGAAGACTGAAGCTTTCTTT. This translates into CASSLQGKTEAFF. The chain employs TRBV2 and TRBJ1-1, with 7 bases identical to TRBD1. CDR1 SNHLY and CDR2 FYNNEI come from the germline V gene. V lost 5 bases, J lost 5 bases, and 5 bases stayed unmatched. The CDR3 has 13 amino acids. The full variable domain, rest sourced from reference TRBV2 and TRBJ1-1, is EPEVTQTPSHQVTQMGQEVILRCVPISNHLYFYWYRQILGQKVEFLVSFYNNEISEKSEIFDDQFSVERPDGSNFTLKIRSTKLEDSAMYFCASSLQGKTEAFFGQGTRLTVV.

This clonotype was seen at least ten times. The V and J genes are TRBV5-4 and TRBJ2-7; TRBD2 matches 8 bases. The CDR3 loop spans 17 amino acids. The J segment lost 6 bases and the V segment lost 4 bases, leaving 18 bases of the junction unmatched. Per germline, CDR1 SGHNT and CDR2 YYREEE (reference sequence). The CDR3 DNA sequence: TGTGCCAGCAGCCCCCCCCCGGGAGGGAAGAACTTAATCGAGCAGTACTTC. Protein sequence: CASSPPPGGKNLIEQYF. Combining the CDR3 with reference TRBV5-4 and TRBJ2-7 gives the whole variable domain ETGVTQSPTHLIKTRGQQVTLRCSSQSGHNTVSWYQQALGQGPQFIFQYYREEENGRGNFPPRFSGLQFPNYSSELNVNALELDDSALYLCASSPPPGGKNLIEQYFGPGTRLTVT.

This clonotype was counted between two and nine times. The chain joins TRBV20-1 to TRBJ1-2, with D perhaps TRBD1 (5 bases). The germline V and J ends were trimmed by 8 bases and 1 base, with 17 bases remaining between them. In germline, CDR1 is DFQATT, CDR2 SNEGSKA (reference sequence). CDR3 length: 14 amino acids. The CDR3 reads CSTRPQGFNYGYTF. DNA of the CDR3: TGCAGTACCCGGCCGCAGGGATTTAACTATGGCTACACCTTC.

This clonotype appeared many times. The chain recombines TRBV18 with TRBJ2-5, with D uncertain. The CDR3 is 13 amino acids. V gave up 5 bases and J gave up 4 bases, with 11 bases separating them. Germline CDR1 reads KGHSH; CDR2 reads LQKENI. CDR3 coding DNA: TGTGCCAGCTCAACTATACCGGGAGAGACCCAGTACTTC. This translates into CASSTIPGETQYF. The entire variable domain, with the rest obtained from reference TRBV18 and TRBJ2-5, is as follows: NAGVMQNPRHLVRRRGQEARLRCSPMKGHSHVYWYRQLPEEGLKFMVYLQKENIIDESGMPKERFSAEFPKEGPSILRIQQVVRGDSAAYFCASSTIPGETQYFGPGTRLLVL.

This clonotype was detected a few times. The chain is built from TRBV20-1 and TRBJ2-3; D possibly corresponds to TRBD1 (6 bases). The germline V and J ends were trimmed by 5 bases and 4 bases, with 19 bases remaining between them. Looked up from germline, CDR1 is DFQATT and CDR2 is SNEGSKA (reference sequence). The CDR3 is 15 amino acids. The CDR3 reads CSAGRMLGGADTQYF. The CDR3 nucleotides read TGCAGTGCTGGGCGTATGTTAGGGGGAGCAGATACGCAGTATTTT.

The chain is built from TRBV6-1 and TRBJ1-1; D not resolved. V gave up 2 bases and J gave up 1 base, with 5 bases separating them. From germline, CDR1 is MNHNS and CDR2 SASEGT. The length of the CDR3 is 13 residues. Here the CDR3 reads CASSESPNTEAFF. Written as DNA, the CDR3 is TGTGCCAGCAGTGAATCCCCGAACACTGAAGCTTTCTTT.

V usage is TRBV12-3 or TRBV12-4 and J usage is TRBJ2-5; possible D gene TRBD2, 5 bases. The CDR3 totals 15 residues. With 6 bases removed from V and 0 bases from J, the gap between germline ends came to 14 bases. The CDR3, as DNA: TGTGCCAGCAGCCGAGATAGCGTGCACCAAGAGACCCAGTACTTC. The encoded protein is CASSRDSVHQETQYF.

The rearrangement uses TRBV4-1 and TRBJ2-7, with D possibly being TRBD2 (5 bases). Per the germline V gene, CDR1 is MGHRA and CDR2 is YSYEKL. This CDR3 has 14 amino acids. V lost 0 bases, J lost 7 bases, and 13 bases lay in between. CDR3 amino acids: CASSQDWAPGEQYF. The CDR3 coding sequence is TGCGCCAGCAGCCAAGATTGGGCCCCGGGGGAGCAGTACTTC.

Remarks on this clonotype: A much more abundant neighbour one base away suggests this may be a read error. The chain joins TRBV4-1 to TRBJ1-1; D is unclear. V was clipped by 1 base and J by 0 bases, with 6 bases between them. Germline CDR1 reads MGHRA; CDR2 reads YSYEKL. CDR3 size: 14 residues. CDR3 amino acids: CASSQGYLNTEAFF. CDR3 bases: TGCGCCAGCAGCCAAGGGTACTTGAACACTGAAGCTTTCTTT.

This clonotype was seen ten or more times. V usage is TRBV6-1 and J usage is TRBJ1-4; maybe TRBD1 (5 bases). The germline V gene has CDR1 MNHNS and CDR2 SASEGT. V was trimmed by 5 bases and J by 6 bases, leaving 16 bases between them. The CDR3 is 15 amino acids. DNA for the CDR3: TGTGCCAGCAGTTCCGGAGGGGTGTCGTATGAAAAACTGTTTTTT. It translates to CASSSGGVSYEKLFF.

Many counts were recorded for this clonotype. The chain uses TRBV20-1 and TRBJ1-2; D possibly corresponds to TRBD1 (6 bases). The V end lost 0 bases, the J end lost 5 bases, and 16 bases lay between the germline ends. The CDR3 consists of 15 residues. Germline values: CDR1 DFQATT, CDR2 SNEGSKA (reference sequence). The CDR3 coding sequence is TGCAGTGCTAGAGATCCAGGGCAGGGGTCGTATGGCTACACCTTC. It yields the protein CSARDPGQGSYGYTF.

The chain is built from TRBV5-4 and TRBJ1-6; a possible D gene is TRBD1 (6 bases). The CDR3 runs to 17 residues. The V and J ends lost 0 bases and 8 bases respectively, with 18 bases between them. From germline, CDR1 is SGHNT and CDR2 YYREEE (reference sequence). The CDR3 nucleotides read TGTGCCAGCAGCTTGGCCTTGGGGGGGGCGCGGGATTCACCCCTCCACTTT. This codes for CASSLALGGARDSPLHF.

J is TRBJ2-7 and V is TRBV10-3; D is possibly TRBD1 or TRBD2 (5 bases each). Germline CDR1 and CDR2: ENHRY and SYGVKD. The V gene lost 9 bases and the J gene lost 6 bases, with 24 bases spanning the gap. This CDR3 has 15 residues. This CDR3 is CAISNPRGSFFEQYF. DNA for the CDR3: TGTGCCATATCAAACCCGAGGGGCTCCTTTTTCGAGCAGTACTTC.

This clonotype was found many times. This chain connects TRBV20-1 to TRBJ1-1; perhaps TRBD1 as D (5 bases). Germline loops: CDR1 DFQATT, CDR2 SNEGSKA (reference sequence). There are 11 residues in the CDR3. This CDR3 is CRWGGSTEAFF. The DNA for the CDR3 is TGCAGGTGGGGGGGGAGCACTGAAGCTTTCTTT.